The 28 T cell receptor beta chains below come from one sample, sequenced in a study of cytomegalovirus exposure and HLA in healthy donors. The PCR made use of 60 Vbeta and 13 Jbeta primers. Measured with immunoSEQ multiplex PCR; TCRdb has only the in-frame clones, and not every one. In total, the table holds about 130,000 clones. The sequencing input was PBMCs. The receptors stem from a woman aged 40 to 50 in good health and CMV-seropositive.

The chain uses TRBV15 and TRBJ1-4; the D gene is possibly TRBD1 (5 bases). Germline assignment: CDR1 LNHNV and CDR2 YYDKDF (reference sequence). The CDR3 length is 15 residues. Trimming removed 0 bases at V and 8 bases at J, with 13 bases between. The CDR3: CATSRDWGGKEKLFF. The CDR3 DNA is TGTGCCACCAGCAGAGATTGGGGGGGGAAGGAAAAACTGTTTTTT.

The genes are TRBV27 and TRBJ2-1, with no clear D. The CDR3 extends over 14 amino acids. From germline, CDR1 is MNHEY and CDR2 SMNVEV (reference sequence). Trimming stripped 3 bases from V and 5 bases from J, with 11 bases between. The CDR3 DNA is TGTGCCAGCAGTTTTTCCAGTGTCGACAATGAGCAGTTCTTC. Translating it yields CASSFSSVDNEQFF.

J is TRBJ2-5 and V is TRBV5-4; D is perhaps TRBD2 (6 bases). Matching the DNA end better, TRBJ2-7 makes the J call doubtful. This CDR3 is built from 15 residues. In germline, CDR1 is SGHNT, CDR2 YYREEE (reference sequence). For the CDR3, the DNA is TGTGCCAGCAGCTTCGGAGGGTCCCGCTCCTACGAGCAGTACTTC. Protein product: CASSFGGSRSYEQYF.

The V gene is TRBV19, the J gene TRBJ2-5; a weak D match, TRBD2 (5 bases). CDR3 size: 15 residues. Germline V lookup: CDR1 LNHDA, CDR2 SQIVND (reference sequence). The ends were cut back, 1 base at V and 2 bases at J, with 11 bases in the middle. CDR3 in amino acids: CASSIASGTQETQYF. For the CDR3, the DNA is TGTGCCAGTAGTATAGCGAGCGGAACTCAAGAGACCCAGTACTTC.

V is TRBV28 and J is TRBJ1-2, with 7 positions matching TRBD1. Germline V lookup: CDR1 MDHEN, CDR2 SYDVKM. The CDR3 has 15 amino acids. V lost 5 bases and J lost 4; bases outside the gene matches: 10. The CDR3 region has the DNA TGTGCCAGCAGTGTCCAGGGGGTCCCCTTCTATGGCTACACCTTC. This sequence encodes CASSVQGVPFYGYTF.

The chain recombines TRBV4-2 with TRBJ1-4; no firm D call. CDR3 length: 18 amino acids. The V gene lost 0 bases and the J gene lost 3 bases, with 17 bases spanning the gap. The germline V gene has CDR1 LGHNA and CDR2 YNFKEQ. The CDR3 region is CASSQDPTRGLANEKLFF. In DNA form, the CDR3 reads TGTGCCAGCAGCCAAGATCCTACTCGCGGGTTGGCTAATGAAAAACTGTTTTTT.

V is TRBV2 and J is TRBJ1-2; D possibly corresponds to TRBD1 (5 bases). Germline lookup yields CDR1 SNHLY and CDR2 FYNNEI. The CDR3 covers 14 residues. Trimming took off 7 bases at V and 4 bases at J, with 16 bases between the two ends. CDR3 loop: CASTADTWGYGYTF. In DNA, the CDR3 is TGTGCCAGCACCGCGGACACCTGGGGCTATGGCTACACCTTC.

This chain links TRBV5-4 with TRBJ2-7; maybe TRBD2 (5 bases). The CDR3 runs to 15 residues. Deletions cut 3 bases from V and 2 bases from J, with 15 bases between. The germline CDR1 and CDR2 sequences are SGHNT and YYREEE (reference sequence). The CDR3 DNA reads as TGTGCCAGCAGCTCGGGTGGACTCTCCCCCTACGAGCAGTACTTC. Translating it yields CASSSGGLSPYEQYF.

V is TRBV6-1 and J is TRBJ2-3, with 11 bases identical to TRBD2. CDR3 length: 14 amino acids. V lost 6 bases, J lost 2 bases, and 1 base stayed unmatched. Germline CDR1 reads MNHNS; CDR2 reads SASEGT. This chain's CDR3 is CASRLAGATDTQYF. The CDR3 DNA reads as TGTGCCAGCAGACTAGCGGGAGCCACAGATACGCAGTATTTT.

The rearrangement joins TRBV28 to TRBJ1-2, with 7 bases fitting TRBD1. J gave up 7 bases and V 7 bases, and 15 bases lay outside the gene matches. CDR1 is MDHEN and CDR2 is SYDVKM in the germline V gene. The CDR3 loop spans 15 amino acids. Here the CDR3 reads CASNSGLTGQGGYTF. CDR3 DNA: TGTGCCAGCAATTCGGGGTTGACAGGGCAAGGTGGCTACACCTTC.

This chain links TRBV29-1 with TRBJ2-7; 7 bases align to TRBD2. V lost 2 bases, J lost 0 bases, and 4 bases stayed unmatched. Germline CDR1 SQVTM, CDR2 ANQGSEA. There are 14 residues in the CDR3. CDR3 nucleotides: TGCAGCGTTGAATCAGCGGGGACCTCCTACGAGCAGTACTTC. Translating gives CSVESAGTSYEQYF.

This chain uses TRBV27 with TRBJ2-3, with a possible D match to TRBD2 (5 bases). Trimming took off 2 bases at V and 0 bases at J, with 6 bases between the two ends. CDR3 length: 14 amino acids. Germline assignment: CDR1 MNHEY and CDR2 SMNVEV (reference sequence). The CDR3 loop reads CASSLEGSTDTQYF. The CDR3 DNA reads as TGTGCCAGCAGTTTAGAGGGCAGCACAGATACGCAGTATTTT.

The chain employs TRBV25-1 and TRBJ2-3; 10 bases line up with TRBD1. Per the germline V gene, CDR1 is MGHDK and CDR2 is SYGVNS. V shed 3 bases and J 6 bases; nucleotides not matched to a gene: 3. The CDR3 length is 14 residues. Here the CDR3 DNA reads TGTGCCAGCAGTGATTGGACAGGGGGGGATACGCAGTATTTT. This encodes CASSDWTGGDTQYF.

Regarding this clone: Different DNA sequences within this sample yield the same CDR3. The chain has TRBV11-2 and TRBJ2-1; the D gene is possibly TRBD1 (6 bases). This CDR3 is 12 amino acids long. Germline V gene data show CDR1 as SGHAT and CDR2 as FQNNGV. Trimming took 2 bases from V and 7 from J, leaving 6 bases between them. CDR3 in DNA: TGTGCCAGCAGCTTAACAGGGAATGAGCAGTTCTTC. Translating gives CASSLTGNEQFF. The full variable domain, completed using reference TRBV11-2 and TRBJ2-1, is EAGVAQSPRYKIIEKRQSVAFWCNPISGHATLYWYQQILGQGPKLLIQFQNNGVVDDSQLPKDRFSAERLKGVDSTLKIQPAKLEDSAVYLCASSLTGNEQFFGPGTRLTVL.

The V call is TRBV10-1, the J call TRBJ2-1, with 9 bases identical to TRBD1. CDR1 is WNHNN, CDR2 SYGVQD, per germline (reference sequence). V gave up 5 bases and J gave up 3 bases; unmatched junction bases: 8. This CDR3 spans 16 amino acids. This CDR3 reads CASSSDRGIFYNEQFF. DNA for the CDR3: TGCGCCAGCAGTTCGGACAGGGGAATTTTCTACAATGAGCAGTTCTTC.

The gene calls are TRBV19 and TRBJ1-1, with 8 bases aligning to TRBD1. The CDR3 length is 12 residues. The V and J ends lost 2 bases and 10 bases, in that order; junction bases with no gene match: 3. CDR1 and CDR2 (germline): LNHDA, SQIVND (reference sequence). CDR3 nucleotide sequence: TGTGCCAGTAGTATACAGGGGGCGGGAGCTTTCTTT. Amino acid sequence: CASSIQGAGAFF. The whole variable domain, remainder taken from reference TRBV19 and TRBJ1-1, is DGGITQSPKYLFRKEGQNVTLSCEQNLNHDAMYWYRQDPGQGLRLIYYSQIVNDFQKGDIAEGYSVSREKKESFPLTVTSAQKNPTAFYLCASSIQGAGAFFGQGTRLTVV.

CDR3 bases: TGTGCCAGCAGCCCCTCTGGCCGATCAAGAGATACGCAGTATTTT. This encodes CASSPSGRSRDTQYF. The chain employs TRBV28 and TRBJ2-3; D unclear. In germline, CDR1 is MDHEN, CDR2 SYDVKM. The CDR3 is 15 residues long. V lost 6 bases, J lost 5 bases, and 18 bases lay in between.

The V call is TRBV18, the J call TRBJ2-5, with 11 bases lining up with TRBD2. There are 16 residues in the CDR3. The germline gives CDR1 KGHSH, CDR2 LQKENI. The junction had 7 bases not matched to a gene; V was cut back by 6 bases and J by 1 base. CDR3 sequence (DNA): TGTGCCAGCTCCATTAGCGGGAGGGCCAGCCAAGAGACCCAGTACTTC. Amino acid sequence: CASSISGRASQETQYF. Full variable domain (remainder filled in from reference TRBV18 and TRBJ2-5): NAGVMQNPRHLVRRRGQEARLRCSPMKGHSHVYWYRQLPEEGLKFMVYLQKENIIDESGMPKERFSAEFPKEGPSILRIQQVVRGDSAAYFCASSISGRASQETQYFGPGTRLLVL.

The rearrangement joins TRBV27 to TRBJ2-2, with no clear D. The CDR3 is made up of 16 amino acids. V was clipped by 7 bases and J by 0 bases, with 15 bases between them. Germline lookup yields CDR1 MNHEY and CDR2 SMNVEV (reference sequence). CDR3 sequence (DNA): TGTGCCAGCACCCATTTGAGAGGCACGAACACCGGGGAGCTGTTTTTT. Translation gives CASTHLRGTNTGELFF.

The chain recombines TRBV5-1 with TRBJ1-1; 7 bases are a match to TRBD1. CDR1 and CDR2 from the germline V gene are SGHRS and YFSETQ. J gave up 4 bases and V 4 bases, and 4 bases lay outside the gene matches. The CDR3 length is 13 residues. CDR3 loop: CASSHRGRTEAFF. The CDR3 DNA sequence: TGCGCCAGCAGCCACAGGGGACGCACTGAAGCTTTCTTT.

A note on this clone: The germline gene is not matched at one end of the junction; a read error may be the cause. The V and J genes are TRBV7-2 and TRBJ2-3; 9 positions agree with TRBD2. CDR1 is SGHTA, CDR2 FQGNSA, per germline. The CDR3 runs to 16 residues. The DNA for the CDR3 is TGTGCCAGCAGCCTAGCGGGGACTTCTAGCACAGATACGCAGTATTTT. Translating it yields CASSLAGTSSTDTQYF.

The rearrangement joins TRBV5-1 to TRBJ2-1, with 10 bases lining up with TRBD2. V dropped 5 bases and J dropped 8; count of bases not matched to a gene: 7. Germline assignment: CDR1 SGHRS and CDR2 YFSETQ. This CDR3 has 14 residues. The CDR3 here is CASRGLAGVDEQFF. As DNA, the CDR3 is TGCGCCAGCAGGGGGCTAGCGGGAGTGGATGAGCAGTTCTTC. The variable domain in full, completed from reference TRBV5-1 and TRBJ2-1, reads KAGVTQTPRYLIKTRGQQVTLSCSPISGHRSVSWYQQTPGQGLQFLFEYFSETQRNKGNFPGRFSGRQFSNSRSEMNVSTLELGDSALYLCASRGLAGVDEQFFGPGTRLTVL.

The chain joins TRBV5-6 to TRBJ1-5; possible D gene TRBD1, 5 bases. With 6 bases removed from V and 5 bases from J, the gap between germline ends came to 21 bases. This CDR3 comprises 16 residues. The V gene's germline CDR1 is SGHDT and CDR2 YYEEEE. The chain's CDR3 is CASNFMAGGGDQPQHF. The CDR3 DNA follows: TGTGCCAGCAACTTCATGGCTGGGGGAGGAGATCAGCCCCAGCATTTT.

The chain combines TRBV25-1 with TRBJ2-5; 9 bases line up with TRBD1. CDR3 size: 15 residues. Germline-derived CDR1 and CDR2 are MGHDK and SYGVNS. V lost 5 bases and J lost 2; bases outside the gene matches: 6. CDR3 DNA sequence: TGTGCCAGCAGTTTGAGCGGGACAGGGCAAGAGACCCAGTACTTC. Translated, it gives CASSLSGTGQETQYF.

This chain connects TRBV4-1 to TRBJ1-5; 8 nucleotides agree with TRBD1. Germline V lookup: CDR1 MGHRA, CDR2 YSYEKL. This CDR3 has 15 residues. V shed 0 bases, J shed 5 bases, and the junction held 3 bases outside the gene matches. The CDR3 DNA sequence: TGCGCCAGCAGCCAAGATGGGACAGGCTATCAGCCCCAGCATTTT. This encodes CASSQDGTGYQPQHF.

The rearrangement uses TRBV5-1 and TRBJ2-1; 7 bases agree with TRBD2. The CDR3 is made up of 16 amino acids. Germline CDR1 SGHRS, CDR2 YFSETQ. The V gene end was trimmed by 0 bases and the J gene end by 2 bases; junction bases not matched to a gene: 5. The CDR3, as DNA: TGCGCCAGCAGCTTGGGGCTAGCGGTTACCTACAATGAGCAGTTCTTC. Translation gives CASSLGLAVTYNEQFF.

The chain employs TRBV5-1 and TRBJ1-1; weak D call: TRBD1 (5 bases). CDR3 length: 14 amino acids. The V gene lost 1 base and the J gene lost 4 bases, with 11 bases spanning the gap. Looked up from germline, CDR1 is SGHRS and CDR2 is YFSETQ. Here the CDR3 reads CASSLTGRTTEAFF. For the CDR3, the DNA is TGCGCCAGCAGCTTGACAGGTCGGACCACTGAAGCTTTCTTT.

CDR3 sequence: CATSSPGQDKYTQYF. CDR3 nucleotide sequence: TGTGCCACCAGCAGCCCGGGACAGGATAAGTATACGCAGTATTTT. This sequence joins TRBV15 and TRBJ2-3; TRBD1 agrees at 8 bases. The germline V gene encodes CDR1 LNHNV and CDR2 YYDKDF (reference sequence). The CDR3 sequence is 15 residues long. V lost 3 bases and J lost 7; bases outside the gene matches: 9.